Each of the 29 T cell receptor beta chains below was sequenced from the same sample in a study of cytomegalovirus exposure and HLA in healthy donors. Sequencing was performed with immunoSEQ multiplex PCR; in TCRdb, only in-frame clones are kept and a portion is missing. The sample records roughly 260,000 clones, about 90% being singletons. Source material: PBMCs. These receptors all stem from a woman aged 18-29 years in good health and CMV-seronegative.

The CDR3 sequence: CASSYSGVGRETQYF. Here the CDR3 DNA reads TGTGCCAGCAGTTACTCTGGGGTAGGGAGGGAGACCCAGTACTTC. The chain combines TRBV6-5 with TRBJ2-5, with D possibly matching TRBD2 (6 bases). Germline V gives CDR1 MNHEY, CDR2 SVGAGI. V gave up 0 bases and J gave up 5 bases, with 13 bases separating them. This CDR3 is 15 amino acids long.

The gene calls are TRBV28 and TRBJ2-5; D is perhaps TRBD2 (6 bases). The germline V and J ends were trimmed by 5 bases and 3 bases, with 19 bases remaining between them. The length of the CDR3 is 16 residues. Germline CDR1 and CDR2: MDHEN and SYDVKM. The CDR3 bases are TGTGCCAGCAGTATCCCTGGACTACTCCAGGAAGAGACCCAGTACTTC. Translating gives CASSIPGLLQEETQYF.

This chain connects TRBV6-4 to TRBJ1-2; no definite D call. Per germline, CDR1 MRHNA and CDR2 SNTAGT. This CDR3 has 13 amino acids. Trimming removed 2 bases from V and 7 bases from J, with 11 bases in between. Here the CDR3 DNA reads TGTGCCAGCAGTGACGAGAACACTATTGGCTACACCTTC. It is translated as CASSDENTIGYTF.

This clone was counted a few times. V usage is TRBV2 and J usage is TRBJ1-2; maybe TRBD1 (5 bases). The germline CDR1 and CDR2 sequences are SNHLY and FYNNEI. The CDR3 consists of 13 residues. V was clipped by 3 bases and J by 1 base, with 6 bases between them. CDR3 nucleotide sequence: TGTGCCAGCAGTGAGGACATTAACTATGGCTACACCTTC. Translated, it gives CASSEDINYGYTF. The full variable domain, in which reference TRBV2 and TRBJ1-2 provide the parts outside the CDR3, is EPEVTQTPSHQVTQMGQEVILRCVPISNHLYFYWYRQILGQKVEFLVSFYNNEISEKSEIFDDQFSVERPDGSNFTLKIRSTKLEDSAMYFCASSEDINYGYTFGSGTRLTVV.

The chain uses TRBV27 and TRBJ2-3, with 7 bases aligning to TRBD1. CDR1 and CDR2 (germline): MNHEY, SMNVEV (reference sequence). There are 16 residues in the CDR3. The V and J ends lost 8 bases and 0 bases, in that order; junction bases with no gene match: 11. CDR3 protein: CASLLRTGLSTDTQYF. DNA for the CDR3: TGTGCCAGCCTACTTAGGACAGGTCTTAGCACAGATACGCAGTATTTT.

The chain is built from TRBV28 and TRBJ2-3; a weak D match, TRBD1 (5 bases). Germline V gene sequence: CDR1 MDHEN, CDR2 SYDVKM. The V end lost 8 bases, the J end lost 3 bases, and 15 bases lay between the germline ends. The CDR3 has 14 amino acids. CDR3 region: CASLYQGGTDTQYF. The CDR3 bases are TGTGCCAGCCTGTATCAGGGTGGGACAGATACGCAGTATTTT.

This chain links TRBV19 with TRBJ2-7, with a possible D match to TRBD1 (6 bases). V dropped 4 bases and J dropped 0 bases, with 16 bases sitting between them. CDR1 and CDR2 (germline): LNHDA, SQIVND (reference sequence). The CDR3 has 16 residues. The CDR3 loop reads CASSTLRTESSYEQYF. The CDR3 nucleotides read TGTGCCAGTAGTACTCTCCGGACAGAAAGCTCCTACGAGCAGTACTTC.

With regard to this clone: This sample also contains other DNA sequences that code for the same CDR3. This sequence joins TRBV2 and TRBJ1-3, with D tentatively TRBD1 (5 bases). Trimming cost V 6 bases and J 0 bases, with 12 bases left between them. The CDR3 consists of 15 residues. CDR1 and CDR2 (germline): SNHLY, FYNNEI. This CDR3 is CASSAGIYSGNTIYF. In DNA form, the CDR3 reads TGTGCCAGCAGCGCAGGGATTTACTCTGGAAACACCATATATTTT.

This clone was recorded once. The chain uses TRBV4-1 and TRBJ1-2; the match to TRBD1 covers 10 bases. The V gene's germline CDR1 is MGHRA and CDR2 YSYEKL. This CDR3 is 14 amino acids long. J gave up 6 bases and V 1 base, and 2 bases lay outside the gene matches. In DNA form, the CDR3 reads TGCGCCAGCAGCCAAGTGGGACAGGGGAATGGCTACACCTTC. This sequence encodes CASSQVGQGNGYTF.

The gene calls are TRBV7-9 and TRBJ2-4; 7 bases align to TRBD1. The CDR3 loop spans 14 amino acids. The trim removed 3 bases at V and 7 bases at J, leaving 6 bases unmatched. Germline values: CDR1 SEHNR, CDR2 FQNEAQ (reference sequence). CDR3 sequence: CASSFPGQTNIQYF. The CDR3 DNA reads TGTGCCAGCAGCTTTCCGGGACAGACTAACATTCAGTACTTC. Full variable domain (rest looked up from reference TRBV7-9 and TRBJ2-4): DTGVSQNPRHKITKRGQNVTFRCDPISEHNRLYWYRQTLGQGPEFLTYFQNEAQLEKSRLLSDRFSAERPKGSFSTLEIQRTEQGDSAMYLCASSFPGQTNIQYFGAGTRLSVL.

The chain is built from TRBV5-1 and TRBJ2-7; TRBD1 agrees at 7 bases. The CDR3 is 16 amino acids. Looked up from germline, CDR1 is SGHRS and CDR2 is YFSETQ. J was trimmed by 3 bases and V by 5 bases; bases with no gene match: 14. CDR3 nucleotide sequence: TGCGCCAGCAGATATGGGGTACTTGACAGGGACTACGAGCAGTACTTC. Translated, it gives CASRYGVLDRDYEQYF.

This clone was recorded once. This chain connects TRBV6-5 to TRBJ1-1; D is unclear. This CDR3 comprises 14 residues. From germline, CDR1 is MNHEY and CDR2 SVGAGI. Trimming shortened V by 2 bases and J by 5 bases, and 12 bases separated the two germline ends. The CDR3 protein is CASSYREGGTEAFF. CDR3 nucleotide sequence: TGTGCCAGCAGTTACAGGGAAGGAGGAACTGAAGCTTTCTTT.

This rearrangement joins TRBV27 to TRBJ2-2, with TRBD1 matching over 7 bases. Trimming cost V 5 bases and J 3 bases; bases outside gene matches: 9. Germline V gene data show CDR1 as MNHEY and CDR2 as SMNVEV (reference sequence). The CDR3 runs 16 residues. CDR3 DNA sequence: TGTGCCAGCAGTCTTACCGGGACAGCCGACACCGGGGAGCTGTTTTTT. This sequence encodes CASSLTGTADTGELFF.

CDR3 loop: CASTYRADDTDTQYF. The CDR3 DNA reads as TGTGCCAGCACGTACAGGGCGGATGACACAGATACGCAGTATTTT. The chain has TRBV9 and TRBJ2-3; tentative D call: TRBD1 (6 bases). Germline CDR1 and CDR2: SGDLS and YYNGEE. V was trimmed by 6 bases and J by 2 bases, leaving 16 bases between them. The CDR3 extends over 15 amino acids.

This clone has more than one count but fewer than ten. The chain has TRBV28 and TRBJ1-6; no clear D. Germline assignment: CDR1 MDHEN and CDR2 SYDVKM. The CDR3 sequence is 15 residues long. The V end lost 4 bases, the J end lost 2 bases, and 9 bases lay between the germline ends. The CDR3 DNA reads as TGTGCCAGCAGTTCCGGGAACCCCTATAATTCACCCCTCCACTTT. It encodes CASSSGNPYNSPLHF.

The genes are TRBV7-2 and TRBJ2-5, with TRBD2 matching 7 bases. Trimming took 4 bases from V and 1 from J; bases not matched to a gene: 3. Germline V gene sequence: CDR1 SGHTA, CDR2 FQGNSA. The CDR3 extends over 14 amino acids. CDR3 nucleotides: TGTGCCAGCAGCTCGACTAGCATCCAAGAGACCCAGTACTTC. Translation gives CASSSTSIQETQYF.

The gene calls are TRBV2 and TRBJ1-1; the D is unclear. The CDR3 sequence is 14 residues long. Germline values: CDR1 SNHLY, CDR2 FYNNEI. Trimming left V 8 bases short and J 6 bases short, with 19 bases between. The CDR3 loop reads CASLDASRASEAFF. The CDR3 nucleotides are TGTGCCAGCTTAGACGCATCGCGGGCTTCTGAAGCTTTCTTT.

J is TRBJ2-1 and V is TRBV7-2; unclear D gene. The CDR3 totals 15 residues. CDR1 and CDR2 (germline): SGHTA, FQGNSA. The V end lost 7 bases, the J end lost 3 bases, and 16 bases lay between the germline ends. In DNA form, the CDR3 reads TGTGCCAGCAAGGCGGATTTAAGCCACTACAATGAGCAGTTCTTC. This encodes CASKADLSHYNEQFF.

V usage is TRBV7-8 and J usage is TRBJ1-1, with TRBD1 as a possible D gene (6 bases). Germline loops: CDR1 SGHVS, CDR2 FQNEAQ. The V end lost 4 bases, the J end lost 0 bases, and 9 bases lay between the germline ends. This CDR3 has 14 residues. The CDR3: CASSSQGVNTEAFF. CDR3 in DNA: TGTGCCAGCAGCTCACAGGGTGTGAACACTGAAGCTTTCTTT. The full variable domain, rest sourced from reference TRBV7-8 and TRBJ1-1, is GAGVSQSPRYKVAKRGQDVALRCDPISGHVSLFWYQQALGQGPEFLTYFQNEAQLDKSGLPSDRFFAERPEGSVSTLKIQRTQQEDSAVYLCASSSQGVNTEAFFGQGTRLTVV.

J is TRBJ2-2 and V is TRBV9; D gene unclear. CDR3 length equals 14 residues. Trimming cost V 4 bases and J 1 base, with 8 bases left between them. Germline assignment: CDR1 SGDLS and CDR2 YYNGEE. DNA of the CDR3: TGTGCCAGCAGCATGACTCAGAACACCGGGGAGCTGTTTTTT. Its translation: CASSMTQNTGELFF.

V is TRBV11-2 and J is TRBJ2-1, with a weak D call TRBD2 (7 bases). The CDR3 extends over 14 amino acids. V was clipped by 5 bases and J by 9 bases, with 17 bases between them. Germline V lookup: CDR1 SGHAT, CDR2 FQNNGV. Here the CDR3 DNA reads TGTGCCAGCAGCGCCCGGGTGGGGGGGGCTGAGCAGTTCTTC. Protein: CASSARVGGAEQFF.

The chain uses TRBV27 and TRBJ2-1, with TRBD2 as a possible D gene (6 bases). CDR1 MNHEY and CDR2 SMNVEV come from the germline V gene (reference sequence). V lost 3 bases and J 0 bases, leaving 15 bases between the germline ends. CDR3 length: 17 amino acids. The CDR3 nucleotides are TGTGCCAGCAGTTTCTCGGTTTCGGGGGTCTCCTACAATGAGCAGTTCTTC. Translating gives CASSFSVSGVSYNEQFF.

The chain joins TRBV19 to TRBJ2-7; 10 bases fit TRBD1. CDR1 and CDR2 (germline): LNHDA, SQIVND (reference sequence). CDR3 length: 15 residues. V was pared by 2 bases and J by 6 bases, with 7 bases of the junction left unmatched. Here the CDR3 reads CASSIRQGATIEQYF. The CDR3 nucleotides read TGTGCCAGTAGTATAAGACAGGGGGCGACGATCGAGCAGTACTTC.

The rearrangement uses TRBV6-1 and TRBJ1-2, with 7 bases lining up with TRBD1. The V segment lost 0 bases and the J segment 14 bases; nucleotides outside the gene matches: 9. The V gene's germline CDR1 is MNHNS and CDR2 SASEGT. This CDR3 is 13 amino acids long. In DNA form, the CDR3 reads TGTGCCAGCAGTGAAGCGACAGGGCCCGCGGGAACCTTC. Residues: CASSEATGPAGTF.

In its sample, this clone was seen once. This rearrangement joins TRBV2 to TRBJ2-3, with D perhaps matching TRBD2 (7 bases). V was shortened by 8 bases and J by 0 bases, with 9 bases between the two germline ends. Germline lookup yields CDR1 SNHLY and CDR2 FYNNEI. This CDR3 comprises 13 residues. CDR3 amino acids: CASGGASTDTQYF. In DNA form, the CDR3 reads TGTGCCAGCGGGGGGGCCAGCACAGATACGCAGTATTTT.

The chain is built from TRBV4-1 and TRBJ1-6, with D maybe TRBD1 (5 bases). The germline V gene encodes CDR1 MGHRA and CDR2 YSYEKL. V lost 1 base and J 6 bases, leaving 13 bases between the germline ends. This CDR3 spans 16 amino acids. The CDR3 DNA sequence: TGCGCCAGCAGCCAAGTGGGGGGGAGTAGTAATTCACCCCTCCACTTT. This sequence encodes CASSQVGGSSNSPLHF.

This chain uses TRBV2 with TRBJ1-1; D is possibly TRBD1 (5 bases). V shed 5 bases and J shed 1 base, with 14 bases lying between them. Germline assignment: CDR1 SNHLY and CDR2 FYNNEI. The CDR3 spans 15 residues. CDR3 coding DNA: TGTGCCAGCAGTAACAGACCGGGGGGGAACACTGAAGCTTTCTTT. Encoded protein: CASSNRPGGNTEAFF.

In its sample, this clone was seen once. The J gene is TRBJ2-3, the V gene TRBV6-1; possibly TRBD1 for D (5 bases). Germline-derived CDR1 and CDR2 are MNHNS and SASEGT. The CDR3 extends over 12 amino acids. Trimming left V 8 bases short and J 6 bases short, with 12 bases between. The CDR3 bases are TGTGCCAGCCGAAAGACAGCGGATACGCAGTATTTT. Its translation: CASRKTADTQYF.

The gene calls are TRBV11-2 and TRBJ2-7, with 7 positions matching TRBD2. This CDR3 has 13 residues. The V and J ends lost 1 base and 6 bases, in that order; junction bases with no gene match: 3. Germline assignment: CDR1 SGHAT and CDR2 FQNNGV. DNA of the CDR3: TGTGCCAGCAGCTTAGTTCCGGGGGGCGAGCAGTACGTC. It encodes CASSLVPGGEQYV.